This T cell receptor (beta chain) appears in the sequencing data of a study of shared clonotypes between healthy human individuals. Overall study results and limits: How much donors shared clonotypes was expected to be affected by sequencing depth.

Trimming shortened V by 0 bases and J by 5 bases, and 13 bases separated the two germline ends. The CDR3 runs to 16 residues. Germline V gives CDR1 SGHTA, CDR2 FQGNSA. A word on this clone: Antigen: not known.

Clones were read by immunoSEQ multiplex PCR, and TCRdb kept only the in-frame ones, dropping some. Altogether about 680,000 clones are present, less than 80% being singletons, with the ten largest covering 1.5% to 2%. Every contributor of samples was a Caucasian grown-up residing in Nashville, Tennessee. Subsets obtained from CD4+ cells comprised CD45RA+ naive and CD45RA-negative memory cells. The rearrangement uses TRBV7-2 and TRBJ2-2; D is possibly TRBD2 (6 bases). This TCR came from a woman aged 25-40 years in good health. Material for sequencing was memory CD4+ T cells sorted from blood. Subset specified: CD45RA-negative fraction. CDR3 DNA: TGTGCCAGCAGCTTAGCGCTCGGGGGATGGACCGGGGAGCTGTTTTTT. This gives the protein CASSLALGGWTGELFF.